This T cell receptor beta chain was observed in a study of shared clonotypes between healthy human individuals. This clone appeared a few times. Antigen: not known. Study findings and constraints: Represented diversity (both genetic and exposure-history) was limited by the small number of donors.

Measured with immunoSEQ multiplex PCR; TCRdb has only the in-frame clones, and not every one. The repertoire has roughly 500,000 clones, about 78% of them found once; the top ten carry 12%. This TCR derives from a woman aged 40 to 49 in good health. Some clones in this sample may be carry-over from other donors' samples. Sequencing used PBMCs.

Here the CDR3 reads CASTLSSGGAEAFF. In DNA form, the CDR3 reads TGTGCCAGCACCTTATCCTCAGGGGGGGCTGAAGCTTTCTTT. The chain recombines TRBV6-5 with TRBJ1-1, with 7 bases lining up with TRBD1. Germline CDR1 and CDR2: MNHEY and SVGAGI. CDR3 length: 14 amino acids. The V segment lost 7 bases and the J segment 6 bases; nucleotides outside the gene matches: 11.